This TCR beta chain was identified during a study of technical replicates of blood from a handful of donors. With 4 bases removed from V and 3 bases from J, the gap between germline ends came to 18 bases. This CDR3 region has 16 residues. Germline loops: CDR1 SGDLS, CDR2 YYNGEE. The protocol was immunoSEQ multiplex PCR, while the TCRdb copy is restricted to in-frame clones and leaves out a portion. The data contain about 88,000 clones, 94% of them singletons. Sequencing was carried out using T cells isolated from PBMCs. This chain joins TRBV9 and TRBJ2-3, with TRBD1 as a possible D gene (6 bases). This TCR came from a human donor in good health. CDR3 DNA sequence: TGTGCCAGCAGCACAGAGACAGGTGGCGGTACAGATACGCAGTATTTT. Amino acids: CASSTETGGGTDTQYF.